A selection of T cell receptor beta chains follows, all from one sample in a study of naive and memory T cell subsets. A single record per CDR3 protein comes from TCRdb applying MiXCR to the UMI-ligation and nested PCR reads. The data contain tens of thousands of distinct CDR3 sequences, about 10% of them singletons. Sequencing was performed on central memory CD8+ T cells from blood. These receptors all stem from a human donor in good health. Both conserved end residues are part of each CDR3.

>TRBV29-1|13|TRBJ2-7
CSAAGQDPYEQYF
>TRBV28|18|TRBJ2-1
CASSSLGRLAGGYNEQFF
>TRBV20-1|14|TRBJ2-3
CSADRGPFQDTQYF
>TRBV4-1|15|TRBJ2-5
CASSLIPGEVETQYF
>TRBV9|14|TRBJ2-5
CASSGGGPGETQYF
>TRBV10-3|15|TRBJ1-5
CAISTGTGGNQPQHF
>TRBV20-1|13|TRBJ2-7
CSATHGGSNEQYF
>TRBV28|14|TRBJ1-6
CASSFPGTNSPLHF
>TRBV27|14|TRBJ1-5
CASSTQGENQPQHF
>TRBV3-1|15|TRBJ2-3
CASSQSQALTDTQYF
>TRBV14|13|TRBJ2-1
CASSLPQSNEQFF
>TRBV7-2|15|TRBJ2-3
CASRLSGTSADTQYF
>TRBV3-1|14|TRBJ1-5
CASSLGGGNQPQHF
>TRBV18|16|TRBJ2-1
CASSEEERISYNEQFF
>TRBV4-2|15|TRBJ1-1
CASSQTRTGNTEAFF
>TRBV6-1|15|TRBJ2-3
CASSEDRAHTDTQYF